The 23 T cell receptor beta chains given below trace back to one sample, sequenced in a study of OX40 agonist ivuxolimab in advanced cancers. Here immunoSEQ multiplex PCR was the method, and the copy in TCRdb shows in-frame clones only, minus some. In the table there are roughly 60,000 clones, around 80% of which are singletons. The source was CD4+ or CD8+ T cells sorted from blood, collected in a trial of the OX40 agonist ivuxolimab. The source is an adult with an advanced solid tumor such as melanoma, head and neck, liver or kidney cancer.

J is TRBJ2-1 and V is TRBV7-2; TRBD2 is a possible D gene (6 bases). V lost 0 bases and J 7 bases, leaving 7 bases between the germline ends. Germline CDR1 SGHTA, CDR2 FQGNSA. The CDR3 extends over 13 amino acids. The CDR3 region is CASSLARGNEQFF. CDR3 in DNA: TGTGCCAGCAGCTTAGCCCGGGGGAATGAGCAGTTCTTC.

The V and J genes are TRBV5-4 and TRBJ2-7; the D is unclear. Germline assignment: CDR1 SGHNT and CDR2 YYREEE (reference sequence). The CDR3 has 14 residues. Trimming shortened V by 0 bases and J by 5 bases, and 12 bases separated the two germline ends. This CDR3 reads CASSLVSKPNEQYF. The CDR3 bases are TGTGCCAGCAGCTTGGTGTCCAAACCCAACGAGCAGTACTTC. The full variable domain, in which reference TRBV5-4 and TRBJ2-7 provide the parts outside the CDR3, is ETGVTQSPTHLIKTRGQQVTLRCSSQSGHNTVSWYQQALGQGPQFIFQYYREEENGRGNFPPRFSGLQFPNYSSELNVNALELDDSALYLCASSLVSKPNEQYFGPGTRLTVT.

This chain links TRBV6-1 with TRBJ1-5; tentative D call: TRBD1 (5 bases). The germline V gene has CDR1 MNHNS and CDR2 SASEGT. This CDR3 has 15 amino acids. Between the trimmed V and J ends, which lost 7 bases and 5 bases, there was a span of 18 bases. The CDR3 loop reads CASTPTWGTHQPQHF. The CDR3 DNA reads TGTGCCAGCACCCCCACGTGGGGGACGCATCAGCCCCAGCATTTT.

The CDR3 DNA sequence: TGTGCCAGCATACGGACTAGCGGGAGTTTAAGGTACAATGAGCAGTTCTTC. Its translation is CASIRTSGSLRYNEQFF. This sequence joins TRBV28 and TRBJ2-1; TRBD2 agrees at 13 bases. Looked up from germline, CDR1 is MDHEN and CDR2 is SYDVKM. Unmatched junction bases numbered 10, after V lost 7 bases and J lost 4 bases. CDR3 length: 17 residues.

The sample holds one count of this clone. This chain connects TRBV6-5 to TRBJ2-1; 12 positions agree with TRBD2. Per germline, CDR1 MNHEY and CDR2 SVGAGI. The ends lost 5 bases at V and 8 bases at J; junction bases unmatched: 4. The CDR3 length is 14 residues. The CDR3: CASSLAGGPYEQFF. The CDR3 coding sequence is TGTGCCAGCAGTCTAGCGGGAGGGCCCTATGAGCAGTTCTTC.

The chain couples TRBV15 to TRBJ2-7; possible D gene TRBD2, 5 bases. Germline lookup yields CDR1 LNHNV and CDR2 YYDKDF (reference sequence). The CDR3 consists of 18 residues. Trimming left V 0 bases short and J 3 bases short, with 21 bases between. CDR3 nucleotide sequence: TGTGCCACCAGCAGAGATTGGCAGACGGGGAACCCTTACTACGAGCAGTACTTC. It yields the protein CATSRDWQTGNPYYEQYF.

V and J are TRBV6-6 and TRBJ2-7, with D perhaps TRBD2 (5 bases). The V and J ends lost 0 bases and 3 bases respectively, with 6 bases between them. The CDR3 extends over 13 amino acids. In germline, CDR1 is MNHNY, CDR2 SVGAGI (reference sequence). CDR3 DNA sequence: TGTGCCAGCAGTTACTCCGGGGACTACGAGCAGTACTTC. Amino acid sequence: CASSYSGDYEQYF.

For the CDR3, the DNA is TGTGCCAGCGTGGGTCACGGGTCCCACGAGCAGTACTTC. This translates into CASVGHGSHEQYF. V gene TRBV28 combines with J gene TRBJ2-5; D is unclear. The tail of the sequence fits TRBJ2-7 better, so the J call may be wrong. Germline CDR1 is MDHEN and CDR2 is SYDVKM. The CDR3 has 13 amino acids.

The chain combines TRBV14 with TRBJ1-4, with 9 bases matching TRBD1. The CDR3 is 17 residues long. V trimming: 0 bases; J trimming: 5 bases; junction bases outside the gene matches: 7. Germline loops: CDR1 SGHDN, CDR2 FVKESK. The CDR3 DNA reads as TGTGCCAGCAGCCAAGATTTGACAGGGGGACGGAATGAAAAACTGTTTTTT. The encoded protein is CASSQDLTGGRNEKLFF.

This chain uses TRBV6-5 with TRBJ1-6, with D perhaps TRBD1 (5 bases). The CDR3 runs 16 residues. Trimming stripped 4 bases from V and 7 bases from J, with 17 bases between. CDR1 and CDR2 from the germline V gene are MNHEY and SVGAGI. The CDR3 DNA sequence: TGTGCCAGCAGTTCCCCGGGACCCCGGTTGAATTCACCCCTCCACTTT. Translation gives CASSSPGPRLNSPLHF.

This clone was seen once. V usage is TRBV6-5 and J usage is TRBJ1-6; 7 bases map to TRBD1. The V gene's germline CDR1 is MNHEY and CDR2 SVGAGI. There are 15 residues in the CDR3. After removal of 5 bases from V and 6 bases from J, the junction contained 7 bases not matched to a gene. CDR3 sequence reads: CASSRRTGVNSPLHF. The CDR3 region has the DNA TGTGCCAGCAGTCGCCGAACAGGGGTTAATTCACCCCTCCACTTT.

V usage is TRBV30 and J usage is TRBJ2-1; D is uncertain. Trimming cost V 2 bases and J 2 bases, with 7 bases left between them. Germline V gives CDR1 GTSNPN, CDR2 SVGIG (reference sequence). CDR3 size: 13 residues. The CDR3 protein is CAWSTRTYNEQFF. The CDR3, as DNA: TGTGCCTGGAGTACCCGGACCTACAATGAGCAGTTCTTC.

This rearrangement joins TRBV7-3 to TRBJ2-5; D possibly corresponds to TRBD2 (5 bases). CDR3 length: 13 amino acids. Germline loops: CDR1 SGHTA, CDR2 FQGTGA. The ends were cut back, 3 bases at V and 5 bases at J, with 10 bases in the middle. The CDR3 DNA reads as TGTGCCAGCAGCTTGGACTCTTATGAGACCCAGTACTTC. This codes for CASSLDSYETQYF.

The chain has TRBV6-6 and TRBJ2-1; 7 positions match TRBD2. The CDR3 extends over 14 amino acids. Trimming took 6 bases from V and 6 from J; bases not matched to a gene: 8. Germline CDR1 MNHNY, CDR2 SVGAGI (reference sequence). For the CDR3, the DNA is TGTGCCAGCAGCTATCCCGGGGGGACCAATGAGCAGTTCTTC. Its protein is CASSYPGGTNEQFF.

The chain couples TRBV2 to TRBJ2-5; 8 bases agree with TRBD1. Trimming took 7 bases from V and 4 from J; bases not matched to a gene: 5. Per germline, CDR1 SNHLY and CDR2 FYNNEI. The CDR3 consists of 13 residues. CDR3 region: CASNGQGTETQYF. The CDR3 nucleotides are TGTGCCAGCAACGGACAGGGAACAGAGACCCAGTACTTC. The full variable domain, completed using reference TRBV2 and TRBJ2-5, is EPEVTQTPSHQVTQMGQEVILRCVPISNHLYFYWYRQILGQKVEFLVSFYNNEISEKSEIFDDQFSVERPDGSNFTLKIRSTKLEDSAMYFCASNGQGTETQYFGPGTRLLVL.

The chain couples TRBV5-1 to TRBJ2-6; 8 positions match TRBD1. Germline loops: CDR1 SGHRS, CDR2 YFSETQ. This CDR3 is built from 17 residues. The V gene end was trimmed by 1 base and the J gene end by 0 bases; junction bases not matched to a gene: 3. The CDR3 protein is CASSLSTGGSGANVLTF. In nucleotides, the CDR3 is TGCGCCAGCAGCTTGTCAACAGGGGGCTCTGGGGCCAACGTCCTGACTTTC. Full variable domain (missing parts from reference TRBV5-1 and TRBJ2-6): KAGVTQTPRYLIKTRGQQVTLSCSPISGHRSVSWYQQTPGQGLQFLFEYFSETQRNKGNFPGRFSGRQFSNSRSEMNVSTLELGDSALYLCASSLSTGGSGANVLTFGAGSRLTVL.

The V call is TRBV6-1, the J call TRBJ1-4, with D unclear. This CDR3 has 11 residues. V lost 6 bases, J lost 5 bases, and 4 bases lay in between. Looked up from germline, CDR1 is MNHNS and CDR2 is SASEGT. The CDR3 region has the DNA TGTGCCAGCAGCCTAAATGAAAAACTGTTTTTT. Its protein is CASSLNEKLFF.

To note about this clone: A read error may produce the germline difference seen at one junction end. The chain links TRBV6-5 to TRBJ2-5; D may be TRBD1 (6 bases). Germline V gene data show CDR1 as MNHEY and CDR2 as SVGAGI. CDR3 length: 12 amino acids. The CDR3: CASSAGVSPLHF. Written as DNA, the CDR3 is TGTGCCAGCAGTGCAGGGGTGTCACCCCTCCACTTC.

CDR3 region: CASSPRTGAVADTQYF. The CDR3 DNA reads TGTGCCAGTAGCCCCCGGACAGGGGCGGTTGCAGATACGCAGTATTTT. The chain recombines TRBV19 with TRBJ2-3, with 9 bases fitting TRBD1. The junction had 11 bases not matched to a gene; V was cut back by 6 bases and J by 4 bases. Germline V gene lookup returns CDR1 LNHDA and CDR2 SQIVND (reference sequence). This CDR3 comprises 16 residues.

V gene TRBV10-3 combines with J gene TRBJ2-1, with D possibly matching TRBD1 (5 bases). Trimming removed 0 bases from V and 3 bases from J, with 12 bases in between. Germline V CDR1 and CDR2: ENHRY, SYGVKD. The CDR3 loop spans 16 amino acids. The CDR3 region has the DNA TGTGCCATCAGTGAGTCGATTAACAGGAACTACAATGAGCAGTTCTTC. This codes for CAISESINRNYNEQFF.

The chain joins TRBV28 to TRBJ2-7; D ambiguous. This CDR3 contains 14 residues. Germline CDR1 and CDR2: MDHEN and SYDVKM. Trimming took 6 bases from V and 7 from J, leaving 19 bases between them. The CDR3 bases are TGTGCCAGCAGAGCCGGGCTCCCCAATGGGGAGCAGTACTTC. Residues: CASRAGLPNGEQYF. Supplemented by reference TRBV28 and TRBJ2-7, the full variable domain reads DVKVTQSSRYLVKRTGEKVFLECVQDMDHENMFWYRQDPGLGLRLIYFSYDVKMKEKGDIPEGYSVSREKKERFSLILESASTNQTSMYLCASRAGLPNGEQYFGPGTRLTVT.

V usage is TRBV4-2 and J usage is TRBJ2-7; 10 positions agree with TRBD1. The germline V gene encodes CDR1 LGHNA and CDR2 YNFKEQ. The CDR3 is 14 amino acids. J lost 5 bases, V lost 4 bases, and 5 bases had no gene match. The CDR3: CASSPRQGADEQYF. The CDR3 nucleotides are TGTGCCAGCAGCCCTAGACAGGGGGCCGACGAGCAGTACTTC.

V is TRBV19 and J is TRBJ1-4; TRBD1 aligns across 9 bases. J lost 2 bases, V lost 4 bases, and 5 bases had no gene match. Germline V gives CDR1 LNHDA, CDR2 SQIVND (reference sequence). This CDR3 spans 16 amino acids. The CDR3 loop is CASSRRTGATNEKLFF. DNA of the CDR3: TGTGCCAGTAGTAGAAGGACAGGGGCGACTAATGAAAAACTGTTTTTT.